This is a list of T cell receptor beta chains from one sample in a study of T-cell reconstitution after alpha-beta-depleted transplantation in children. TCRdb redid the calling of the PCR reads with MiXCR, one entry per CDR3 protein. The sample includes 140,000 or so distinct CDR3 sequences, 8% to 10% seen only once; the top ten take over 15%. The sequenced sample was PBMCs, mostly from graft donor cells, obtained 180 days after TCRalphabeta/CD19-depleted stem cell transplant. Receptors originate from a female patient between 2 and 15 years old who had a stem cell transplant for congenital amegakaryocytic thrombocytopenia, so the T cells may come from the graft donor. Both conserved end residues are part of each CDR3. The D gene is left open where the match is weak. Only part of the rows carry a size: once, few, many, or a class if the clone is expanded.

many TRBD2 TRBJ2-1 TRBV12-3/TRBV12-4 TGTGCCAGCAGGCGTCATGCTGGCGGGGGTTACAATGAGCAGTTCTTC CASRRHAGGGYNEQFF
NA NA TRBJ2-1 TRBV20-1 TGCAGTGCTAGAGGGGGTTGGGCTTCCGAGCAGTTCTTC CSARGGWASEQFF
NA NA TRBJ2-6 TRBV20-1 TGCAGTGCTCCCCAGGGAACCGCTAATGGGGCCAACGTCCTAACTTTC CSAPQGTANGANVLTF
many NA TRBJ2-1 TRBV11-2 TGTGCCAGCAGCTTAGTGGGGTCCAATGAGCAGTTCTTC CASSLVGSNEQFF
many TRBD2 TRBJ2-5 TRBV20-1 TGCAGTGCTGCGGGAGCCGAAGAGACCCAGTACTTC CSAAGAEETQYF
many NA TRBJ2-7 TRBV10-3 TGTGCCATCAGTGAGGACGTCCTCTACGAGCAGTACTTC CAISEDVLYEQYF
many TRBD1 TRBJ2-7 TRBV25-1 TGTGCCAGCCGGGACAGGACCTCTGGCGAGCAGTACTTC CASRDRTSGEQYF
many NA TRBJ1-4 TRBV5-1 TGCGCCAGCAGTCCTCACGCCGTGAATGGGGCTTACAATGAAAAACTGTTTTTT CASSPHAVNGAYNEKLFF
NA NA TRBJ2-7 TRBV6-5 TGTGCCAGCAGTTACGGGCACTCCTACGAGCAGTACTTC CASSYGHSYEQYF
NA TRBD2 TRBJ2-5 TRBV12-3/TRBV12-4 TGTGCCAGCAGAGGGACTAGCGGGACGGAGCGGGGGACTATAGAGACCCAGTACTTC CASRGTSGTERGTIETQYF
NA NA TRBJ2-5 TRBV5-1 TGCGCCAGCAGCTTGGCCACTGGTTCTCAAGAGACCCAGTACTTC CASSLATGSQETQYF
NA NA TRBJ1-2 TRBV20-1 TGCAGTGCTAGCACCCTTCAGGGAGACTATGGCTACACCTTC CSASTLQGDYGYTF
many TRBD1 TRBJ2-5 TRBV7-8 TGTGCCAGCAGCTTAATGCAGGGGGCAGACGAGACCCAGTACTTC CASSLMQGADETQYF
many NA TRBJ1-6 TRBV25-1 TGTGCCAGCAGTGGGGGACCCGGATCACCCCTCCACTTT CASSGGPGSPLHF
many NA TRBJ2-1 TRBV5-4 TGTGCCAGCAGCTTGGACATTAACGATGAGCAGTTCTTC CASSLDINDEQFF
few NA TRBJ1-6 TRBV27 TGTGCCAGCAGTTTATCAAAGGTCTTAGGTTCACCCCTCCACTTT CASSLSKVLGSPLHF
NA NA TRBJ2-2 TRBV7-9 TGTGCCAGCAGCCGTCCGCGGTGGGCCACCGGGGAGCTGTTTTTT CASSRPRWATGELFF
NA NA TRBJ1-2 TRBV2 TGTGCCAGCAGGGGAGGGGACTATGGCTACACCTTC CASRGGDYGYTF
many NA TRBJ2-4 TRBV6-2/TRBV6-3 TGTGCCAGCAGCCCGGACAGAGGCCGGGGCATTCAGTACTTC CASSPDRGRGIQYF
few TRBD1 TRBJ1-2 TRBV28 TGTGCCAGCAGCGGCGCGGGACAGGGGGGCTATGGCTACACCTTC CASSGAGQGGYGYTF